This T cell receptor beta chain was retrieved from a study of blood T cell repertoires in COVID-19. For the study at large: COVID-19 samples from acute and convalescent phases originated in the United States, Italy and Spain. PBMCs, B-cell-depleted T cells, or T cells provided the cDNA or gDNA that made up the material.

Authors' data handling: Estimation of nucleated cell counts relied on the amplification of reference gene primers. Profiling relied on immunoSEQ multiplex PCR, and the TCRdb table lists in-frame clones only, not all of them. Clone size and V and J calls were adopted from that table, with D and trimming inferred from the DNA. Here the sample spans about 370,000 clones, more than 80% being singletons. This CDR3 is built from 19 residues. The ends lost 2 bases at V and 0 bases at J; junction bases unmatched: 9. The V gene's germline CDR1 is SGHAT and CDR2 FQNNGV. Sequenced material: peripheral blood. V usage is TRBV11-2 and J usage is TRBJ2-1; 11 bases line up with TRBD2. The receptor comes from a woman in her twenties or thirties with COVID-19, enrolled during active disease. DNA for the CDR3: TGTGCCAGCAGCTTATTTGCACTAGCGGGAGCGAGCTCCTACAATGAGCAGTTCTTC. This gives the protein CASSLFALAGASSYNEQFF.